This T cell receptor (beta chain) was sequenced during a study of blood T cell repertoires in COVID-19. Study-level background: Samples came from the United States, Italy and Spain, spanning acute and convalescent COVID-19.

Germline assignment: CDR1 MNHEY and CDR2 SVGAGI. The CDR3 is 13 amino acids. V was pared by 6 bases and J by 7 bases, with 15 bases between. This clone was found once. Original analysis: Reference gene primer amplification gave nucleated cell count estimates. Using immunoSEQ multiplex PCR, the repertoire was profiled, and TCRdb retains in-frame clones only, with some absent. That table is the source of V, J and clone size, and D and trimming were worked out from the DNA. Among about 220,000 clones listed, 80% to 85% were seen once. This chain uses TRBV6-5 with TRBJ1-2, with TRBD1 as a possible D gene (6 bases). This receptor was taken from a woman in her 40s who had recovered from COVID-19. The sample comprised PBMCs or T cells enriched from blood (not recorded which). The CDR3 region has the DNA TGTGCCAGCAGACTCCCTGGACAGAGTGGCTACACCTTC. Its protein is CASRLPGQSGYTF.